This T cell receptor (beta chain) originates from a study of blood T cell repertoires in COVID-19. Study-wide context: Collection of acute and convalescent COVID-19 samples took place in the United States, Italy and Spain. Sample material is recorded as cDNA or gDNA derived from T cells, B-cell-depleted T cells, or PBMCs.

In the authors' methods: Estimates of nucleated cell counts were drawn from the amplification of reference gene primers. Data came from immunoSEQ multiplex PCR; TCRdb stores just in-frame clones and leaves some out. The DNA was the basis for D and trimming; V, J and clone size are from that table. The sample lists roughly 200,000 clones; 80% to 85% were seen once. V shed 2 bases, J shed 5 bases, and the junction held 4 bases outside the gene matches. Germline V gives CDR1 SGHRS, CDR2 YFSETQ. This CDR3 comprises 15 residues. V gene TRBV5-1 combines with J gene TRBJ2-2, with 9 nucleotides matching TRBD1. The source is a man between 45 and 60 years old with active or convalescent COVID-19. Sequenced material: peripheral blood. CDR3 coding DNA: TGCGCCAGCAGCTTACAGGGGGCTGGTACCGGGGAGCTGTTTTTT. The encoded protein is CASSLQGAGTGELFF.